This T cell receptor beta chain was documented in a study of tumor-infiltrating lymphocytes in primary liver carcinoma. Whole-study results and caveats: A significantly higher top-250-clone fraction was recorded for tumors than for blood (p = 0.039). Owing to bulk unsorted samples, no comparison was made between CD4+ and CD8+ repertoires.

Total RNA (around 0.45 ug) served as template for TCR beta cDNA synthesis primed by a constant-region primer. Three nested multiplex PCR rounds of slightly modified ARM-PCR generated TCR beta libraries. Forward primers for TRBV1-TRBV30 and a C-beta reverse primer served the first two PCR rounds, at approximately 10 cycles each. TCRdb recomputed calls from the multiplex PCR reads with MiXCR, one row per CDR3 protein. The profile shows fewer than 400,000 distinct CDR3 sequences, nearly 60% of them singletons. Trimming removed 1 base from V and 3 bases from J; junction bases left unmatched: 9. From germline, CDR1 is SGHDN and CDR2 FVKESK. This CDR3 spans 18 amino acids. The researchers obtained blood RNA from unsorted whole blood and also extracted germline DNA. A remark on this clonotype: Its target is not known.

What was sequenced was peripheral blood. The V gene is TRBV14, the J gene TRBJ2-1; 10 bases agree with TRBD2. The clonotype comes from a young woman with primary liver carcinoma and hepatitis B virus infection. CDR3 nucleotide sequence: TGTGCCAGCAGCCAAGGGCCAACCCGGACTAGCGGCTACAATGAGCAGTTCTTC. Translating gives CASSQGPTRTSGYNEQFF. The whole variable domain, filled in from reference TRBV14 and TRBJ2-1, reads EAGVTQFPSHSVIEKGQTVTLRCDPISGHDNLYWYRRVMGKEIKFLLHFVKESKQDESGMPNNRFLAERTGGTYSTLKVQPAELEDSGVYFCASSQGPTRTSGYNEQFFGPGTRLTVL.